Each of the 19 T cell receptor beta chains below was sequenced from the same sample in a study of early T cells in non-severe SARS-CoV-2 infection. TCRdb called the 5' RACE reads again in MiXCR, with one record for every CDR3 protein. Of some 60,000 distinct CDR3 sequences in the sample, 10% were seen once. Sequencing input: whole blood. Receptor source: an adult who was a healthcare worker with PCR-confirmed SARS-CoV-2 infection or an uninfected control (not recorded which).

Ten or more counts support this clonotype. The rearrangement links TRBV12-3 or TRBV12-4 to TRBJ1-2; D is undetermined. V was trimmed by 3 bases and J by 5 bases, leaving 7 bases between them. This CDR3 spans 12 amino acids. CDR3 residues: CASSFYRYGYTF. The CDR3 bases are TGTGCCAGCAGTTTTTACAGATATGGCTACACCTTC.

The chain joins TRBV20-1 to TRBJ1-5; 9 bases map to TRBD1. V was clipped by 3 bases and J by 11 bases; unmatched bases: 14. The V gene's germline CDR1 is DFQATT and CDR2 SNEGSKA (reference sequence). CDR3 size: 15 residues. CDR3 nucleotide sequence: TGCAGTGCTAGCGGCAGAGGACAGGGGATACGTTCCCAGCATTTT. Protein product: CSASGRGQGIRSQHF.

This clonotype was picked up many times. The V gene is TRBV5-1, the J gene TRBJ2-3, with 7 nucleotides matching TRBD2. The CDR3 consists of 15 residues. Per the germline V gene, CDR1 is SGHRS and CDR2 is YFSETQ. V shed 2 bases and J 2 bases; nucleotides not matched to a gene: 5. The CDR3 spells CASSFASGATDTQYF. For the CDR3, the DNA is TGCGCCAGCAGCTTTGCGAGCGGGGCCACAGATACGCAGTATTTT.

Many counts were recorded for this clonotype. This sequence joins TRBV15 and TRBJ2-7; 7 nucleotides match TRBD2. CDR1 LNHNV and CDR2 YYDKDF come from the germline V gene (reference sequence). V shed 4 bases and J 7 bases; nucleotides not matched to a gene: 16. The CDR3 runs 16 residues. The CDR3 DNA follows: TGTGCCACCAGCATTCTCTCCTGGACTAGATGGGGTGAGCAGTACTTC. This encodes CATSILSWTRWGEQYF.

This clonotype was counted between two and nine times. The chain links TRBV9 to TRBJ2-2, with D perhaps TRBD2 (6 bases). CDR3 size: 14 residues. Germline loops: CDR1 SGDLS, CDR2 YYNGEE. Trimming cost V 5 bases and J 7 bases, with 15 bases left between them. The CDR3 loop is CASSLSGGNGELFF. CDR3 nucleotide sequence: TGTGCCAGCAGTCTCTCCGGGGGAAACGGGGAGCTGTTTTTT.

Ten or more counts support this clonotype. The gene calls are TRBV7-3 and TRBJ2-5, with 9 bases that match TRBD1. The CDR3 spans 15 residues. The J segment lost 1 base and the V segment lost 5 bases, leaving 5 bases of the junction unmatched. Germline lookup yields CDR1 SGHTA and CDR2 FQGTGA. This CDR3 is CASSRQGGRQETQYF. The CDR3 DNA reads TGTGCCAGCAGCCGACAGGGGGGCCGCCAAGAGACCCAGTACTTC. The complete variable domain, with remaining parts taken from reference TRBV7-3 and TRBJ2-5, reads GAGVSQTPSNKVTEKGKYVELRCDPISGHTALYWYRQSLGQGPEFLIYFQGTGAADDSGLPNDRFFAVRPEGSVSTLKIQRTERGDSAVYLCASSRQGGRQETQYFGPGTRLLVL.

This clonotype showed up just a few times. This sequence joins TRBV29-1 and TRBJ1-1; 7 bases align to TRBD1. Germline V gives CDR1 SQVTM, CDR2 ANQGSEA. With V trimmed by 7 bases and J by 6 bases, 5 bases remained unmatched. The CDR3 covers 11 residues. CDR3 coding DNA: TGCAGCGCCTACGGGACAGCTGAAGCTTTCTTT. This codes for CSAYGTAEAFF. Using reference TRBV29-1 and TRBJ1-1 for the parts outside the CDR3, the full variable domain is SAVISQKPSRDICQRGTSLTIQCQVDSQVTMMFWYRQQPGQSLTLIATANQGSEATYESGFVIDKFPISRPNLTFSTLTVSNMSPEDSSIYLCSAYGTAEAFFGQGTRLTVV.

This clonotype occurred a few times. The gene calls are TRBV10-3 and TRBJ2-1, with D maybe TRBD1 (6 bases). The CDR3 loop spans 13 amino acids. Germline lookup yields CDR1 ENHRY and CDR2 SYGVKD. Trimming took off 5 bases at V and 6 bases at J, with 11 bases between the two ends. The CDR3 coding sequence is TGTGCCATCAGTTTTACAGGGTTCAATGAGCAGTTCTTC. Its translation: CAISFTGFNEQFF.

This clonotype was seen ten or more times. This chain joins TRBV5-1 and TRBJ2-1; no firm D call. Germline V gene lookup returns CDR1 SGHRS and CDR2 YFSETQ. The CDR3 runs to 14 residues. Trimming shortened V by 0 bases and J by 0 bases, and 4 bases separated the two germline ends. The DNA for the CDR3 is TGCGCCAGCAGCTTGGGGGACTCCTACAATGAGCAGTTCTTC. Translating gives CASSLGDSYNEQFF.

The V call is TRBV7-6, the J call TRBJ2-7; 11 bases match TRBD2. V was pared by 4 bases and J by 0 bases, with 5 bases of the junction left unmatched. The CDR3 runs to 16 residues. The germline CDR1 and CDR2 sequences are SGHVS and FNYEAQ. The CDR3 loop is CASSSGLAGSSYEQYF. The DNA of the CDR3 is TGTGCCAGCAGCTCAGGACTAGCGGGTAGCTCCTACGAGCAGTACTTC. Full variable domain (rest looked up from reference TRBV7-6 and TRBJ2-7): GAGVSQSPRYKVTKRGQDVALRCDPISGHVSLYWYRQALGQGPEFLTYFNYEAQQDKSGLPNDRFSAERPEGSISTLTIQRTEQRDSAMYRCASSSGLAGSSYEQYFGPGTRLTVT.

This clonotype was seen ten or more times. The chain has TRBV7-6 and TRBJ1-1; D is possibly TRBD1 (6 bases). Trimming stripped 1 base from V and 2 bases from J, with 14 bases between. The CDR3 is 16 amino acids. Germline loops: CDR1 SGHVS, CDR2 FNYEAQ. The DNA for the CDR3 is TGTGCCAGCAGCTTAGTACCCAGGGGACCTAACACTGAAGCTTTCTTT. Translated, it gives CASSLVPRGPNTEAFF.

This clonotype was seen at least ten times. V usage is TRBV5-1 and J usage is TRBJ2-3; D possibly corresponds to TRBD1 (6 bases). Per the germline V gene, CDR1 is SGHRS and CDR2 is YFSETQ. The CDR3 extends over 15 amino acids. V lost 4 bases, J lost 0 bases, and 12 bases lay in between. CDR3 region: CASSTGQISTDTQYF. Here the CDR3 DNA reads TGCGCCAGCAGCACCGGACAGATTAGCACAGATACGCAGTATTTT.

In its sample, this clonotype was seen many times. The chain has TRBV25-1 and TRBJ1-5; 8 nucleotides match TRBD1. The ends lost 4 bases at V and 7 bases at J; junction bases unmatched: 6. The CDR3 has 14 residues. Germline CDR1 is MGHDK and CDR2 is SYGVNS. CDR3 sequence (DNA): TGTGCCAGCAGTGGGACAGGGTCGGGGCAGCCCCAGCATTTT. Its translation: CASSGTGSGQPQHF.

Many counts were recorded for this clonotype. V usage is TRBV24-1 and J usage is TRBJ2-1; 10 nucleotides align to TRBD2. Germline CDR1 reads KGHDR; CDR2 reads SFDVKD. The V and J ends lost 4 bases and 2 bases, in that order; junction bases with no gene match: 4. The CDR3 length is 16 residues. The CDR3 DNA reads TGTGCCACCAGTGACCCAGCGGGAGGGGCCTACAATGAGCAGTTCTTC. Protein product: CATSDPAGGAYNEQFF.

There are many counts of this clonotype. The V call is TRBV4-3, the J call TRBJ1-4; D unresolved. Germline V CDR1 and CDR2: LGHNA, YSLEER. CDR3 length equals 14 residues. Trimming removed 3 bases at V and 6 bases at J, with 11 bases between. CDR3 amino acids: CASSHSRGDEKLFF. In nucleotides, the CDR3 is TGCGCCAGCAGCCACTCGCGCGGGGATGAAAAACTGTTTTTT.

This chain links TRBV28 with TRBJ2-7, with TRBD2 identical over 10 bases. Germline CDR1 reads MDHEN; CDR2 reads SYDVKM. The CDR3 has 15 residues. With 0 bases clipped from V and 5 bases from J, the junction kept 4 bases outside the gene matches. Written as DNA, the CDR3 is TGTGCCAGCAGTTTATGGTCTAGCGGGAGTAACGAGCAGTACTTC. Amino acids: CASSLWSSGSNEQYF.

This clonotype qualifies as medium-sized. CDR3 bases: TGCAGTGCCCTACCACCTAACCGACAGATCTATGGCTACACCTTC. It codes for CSALPPNRQIYGYTF. This chain links TRBV20-1 with TRBJ1-2; TRBD1 might be the D (5 bases). The germline V gene has CDR1 DFQATT and CDR2 SNEGSKA (reference sequence). The CDR3 is 15 residues long. The V end was cut by 6 bases, the J end by 4 bases, with 21 bases between.

This clonotype was found many times. The chain joins TRBV7-9 to TRBJ1-6, with 7 bases identical to TRBD1. Per germline, CDR1 SEHNR and CDR2 FQNEAQ (reference sequence). After removal of 5 bases from V and 7 bases from J, the junction contained 5 bases not matched to a gene. This CDR3 is 14 amino acids long. The CDR3 spells CASSRGLGNSPLHF. As DNA, the CDR3 is TGTGCCAGCAGCAGGGGGCTCGGGAATTCACCCCTCCACTTT.

Note on this clonotype: This may arise from a read error, as a much more abundant clone is one base away. The rearrangement uses TRBV5-1 and TRBJ1-1; D might be TRBD1 (5 bases). Trimming removed 4 bases from V and 0 bases from J, with 19 bases in between. CDR3 length: 17 residues. Germline CDR1 reads SGHRS; CDR2 reads YFSETQ. The CDR3 protein is CASSAVSGLGLNTEAFF. The CDR3 DNA reads as TGCGCCAGCAGCGCAGTTTCGGGGCTGGGGCTGAACACTGAAGCTTTCTTT. Supplemented by reference TRBV5-1 and TRBJ1-1, the full variable domain reads KAGVTQTPRYLIKTRGQQVTLSCSPISGHRSVSWYQQTPGQGLQFLFEYFSETQRNKGNFPGRFSGRQFSNSRSEMNVSTLELGDSALYLCASSAVSGLGLNTEAFFGQGTRLTVV.